These 28 T cell receptor beta chains share one sample of origin, sequenced in a study of blood T cell repertoires in COVID-19. Sequenced by immunoSEQ multiplex PCR; TCRdb stores in-frame clones only, minus some. The data hold over 200,000 clones, with roughly 89% observed a single time. What was sequenced was peripheral blood. All receptors come from a man under 40 who had recovered from COVID-19.

This chain uses TRBV11-2 with TRBJ2-7, with a weak D call TRBD1 (6 bases). V lost 5 bases, J lost 0 bases, and 11 bases lay in between. Germline V gene sequence: CDR1 SGHAT, CDR2 FQNNGV. The CDR3 loop spans 14 amino acids. CDR3 nucleotides: TGTGCCAGCAGCCGCAGGACAGCCTCCTACGAGCAGTACTTC. Encoded protein: CASSRRTASYEQYF.

The sample holds a few counts of this clone. The chain has TRBV4-1 and TRBJ2-7; 10 bases are a match to TRBD1. The germline V gene has CDR1 MGHRA and CDR2 YSYEKL. This CDR3 is 15 amino acids long. Losses at the gene ends were 3 bases for V and 4 bases for J; bases not matched to a gene: 6. The CDR3 region is CASSQRWGQGYEQYF. For the CDR3, the DNA is TGCGCCAGCAGCCAGAGATGGGGACAGGGGTACGAGCAGTACTTC.

The chain links TRBV9 to TRBJ2-3, with 13 bases that match TRBD2. This CDR3 spans 18 amino acids. V shed 4 bases, J shed 2 bases, and the junction held 10 bases outside the gene matches. CDR1 SGDLS and CDR2 YYNGEE come from the germline V gene. The CDR3 DNA sequence: TGTGCCAGCAGCCCACCCCCACTAGCGGGGGGGTACACAGATACGCAGTATTTT. Translation: CASSPPPLAGGYTDTQYF.

This clone was detected ten times or more. The V call is TRBV5-1, the J call TRBJ2-7; TRBD1 matches 7 bases. Germline loops: CDR1 SGHRS, CDR2 YFSETQ. This CDR3 has 19 residues. V dropped 0 bases and J dropped 1; count of bases not matched to a gene: 16. CDR3 bases: TGCGCCAGCAGCTTGGCGGGGACAGCGCAACAGGGAGAATCCTACGAGCAGTACTTC. Encoded protein: CASSLAGTAQQGESYEQYF.

This chain uses TRBV11-2 with TRBJ1-1; 8 nucleotides agree with TRBD1. V shed 0 bases and J 6 bases; nucleotides not matched to a gene: 9. Germline lookup yields CDR1 SGHAT and CDR2 FQNNGV. The CDR3 loop spans 16 amino acids. The CDR3 loop reads CASSLDQGAPGAEAFF. In nucleotides, the CDR3 is TGTGCCAGCAGCTTAGATCAGGGGGCCCCGGGCGCTGAAGCTTTCTTT.

This chain uses TRBV15 with TRBJ1-2; 12 bases line up with TRBD1. There are 15 residues in the CDR3. The germline gives CDR1 LNHNV, CDR2 YYDKDF (reference sequence). After removal of 1 base from V and 8 bases from J, the junction contained 5 bases not matched to a gene. CDR3: CATSRGLGTGGGYTF. The DNA of the CDR3 is TGTGCCACCAGCAGAGGTTTGGGGACAGGGGGCGGCTACACCTTC.

The chain is built from TRBV12-3 or TRBV12-4 and TRBJ1-2, with D perhaps matching TRBD1 (6 bases). Trimming stripped 2 bases from V and 8 bases from J, with 12 bases between. The CDR3 loop spans 13 amino acids. This CDR3 is CASSLKTTGGYTF. For the CDR3, the DNA is TGTGCCAGCAGTTTAAAGACTACAGGGGGCTACACCTTC.

The V call is TRBV6-1, the J call TRBJ1-2; 10 bases agree with TRBD1. The CDR3 loop spans 15 amino acids. Germline CDR1 MNHNS, CDR2 SASEGT. The trim removed 6 bases at V and 5 bases at J, leaving 9 bases unmatched. CDR3 loop: CASSLGDRGFYGYTF. The CDR3 nucleotides read TGTGCCAGCAGCCTTGGGGACAGGGGATTTTATGGCTACACCTTC.

This clone was observed a few times. The chain couples TRBV11-2 to TRBJ2-3; D not resolved. Per germline, CDR1 SGHAT and CDR2 FQNNGV. Trimming removed 2 bases from V and 1 base from J, with 16 bases in between. The CDR3 runs 17 residues. The DNA of the CDR3 is TGTGCCAGCAGCTTAACGTCGGGTGGCAGCGGCACAGATACGCAGTATTTT. This encodes CASSLTSGGSGTDTQYF.

This sequence joins TRBV11-2 and TRBJ1-2, with D hard to call. Germline CDR1 reads SGHAT; CDR2 reads FQNNGV. The V gene lost 7 bases and the J gene lost 4 bases, with 19 bases spanning the gap. This CDR3 has 15 residues. DNA of the CDR3: TGTGCCAGCACGCCTTCACTCGGGAGGGCCTATGGCTACACCTTC. Residues: CASTPSLGRAYGYTF.

The chain is built from TRBV29-1 and TRBJ2-1; D gene ambiguous. Germline values: CDR1 SQVTM, CDR2 ANQGSEA. V was trimmed by 3 bases and J by 1 base, leaving 7 bases between them. CDR3 length equals 13 residues. The CDR3 nucleotides are TGCAGCGTTGAGGCTAGTTCCTACAATGAGCAGTTCTTC. This encodes CSVEASSYNEQFF.

This chain connects TRBV15 to TRBJ1-3; D ambiguous. This CDR3 region has 14 residues. Looked up from germline, CDR1 is LNHNV and CDR2 is YYDKDF (reference sequence). Between the trimmed V and J ends, which lost 0 bases and 8 bases, there was a span of 11 bases. In DNA form, the CDR3 reads TGTGCCACCAGCAGAGACAGGATCTCGGACACCATATATTTT. Translated: CATSRDRISDTIYF.

Only one count was recorded for this clone. The rearrangement uses TRBV3-1 (or the pseudogene TRBV3-2) and TRBJ1-2; TRBD1 matches 9 bases. The V gene end was trimmed by 4 bases and the J gene end by 4 bases; junction bases not matched to a gene: 10. Germline V gene lookup returns CDR1 LGHDT and CDR2 YNNKEL (reference sequence). The CDR3 extends over 16 amino acids. CDR3 loop: CASSPRGDRDFYGYTF. The CDR3 DNA follows: TGTGCCAGCAGCCCCCGGGGGGACAGGGACTTCTATGGCTACACCTTC.

This clone was observed once. The chain combines TRBV7-8 with TRBJ1-6, with a weak D call TRBD1 (5 bases). V was clipped by 2 bases and J by 4 bases, with 12 bases between them. The CDR3 runs 16 residues. CDR1 and CDR2 (germline): SGHVS, FQNEAQ. This chain's CDR3 is CASSLLPGLYNSPLHF. DNA of the CDR3: TGTGCCAGCAGCTTACTACCAGGGTTGTATAATTCACCCCTCCACTTT.

The J gene is TRBJ2-5, the V gene TRBV6-5, with D hard to call. CDR1 is MNHEY, CDR2 SVGAGI, per germline. The length of the CDR3 is 12 residues. V was pared by 7 bases and J by 1 base, with 7 bases between. CDR3 bases: TGTGCCAGCACAGGAATCCAAGAGACCCAGTACTTC. It codes for CASTGIQETQYF.

This chain connects TRBV25-1 to TRBJ1-1, with 7 bases aligning to TRBD1. The CDR3 runs to 13 residues. The trim removed 1 base at V and 11 bases at J, leaving 7 bases unmatched. CDR1 MGHDK and CDR2 SYGVNS come from the germline V gene. The CDR3, as DNA: TGTGCCAGCAGTGAATTTCGGGGACAGCAGGCTTTCTTT. It translates to CASSEFRGQQAFF.

The chain couples TRBV11-2 to TRBJ1-2; D remains unclear. This CDR3 comprises 17 residues. Germline values: CDR1 SGHAT, CDR2 FQNNGV. V was cut by 3 bases and J by 0 bases, with 17 bases left in between. The CDR3 DNA reads TGTGCCAGCAGCTTGGTAATAGAGGTACTAGCTAACTATGGCTACACCTTC. Protein sequence: CASSLVIEVLANYGYTF.

This clone was seen just once. The chain is built from TRBV5-1 and TRBJ2-7, with D perhaps TRBD2 (6 bases). Germline CDR1 is SGHRS and CDR2 is YFSETQ. The CDR3 is made up of 16 amino acids. Trimming cost V 2 bases and J 2 bases, with 17 bases left between them. The CDR3 spells CASSLQTGLVTYEQYF. The CDR3 nucleotides are TGCGCCAGCAGCTTACAAACGGGACTTGTGACCTACGAGCAGTACTTC. Variable domain in full (rest from reference TRBV5-1 and TRBJ2-7): KAGVTQTPRYLIKTRGQQVTLSCSPISGHRSVSWYQQTPGQGLQFLFEYFSETQRNKGNFPGRFSGRQFSNSRSEMNVSTLELGDSALYLCASSLQTGLVTYEQYFGPGTRLTVT.

The chain couples TRBV6-2 or TRBV6-3 to TRBJ1-2; the match to TRBD1 covers 7 bases. Trimming cost V 6 bases and J 4 bases; bases outside gene matches: 14. The CDR3 runs to 16 residues. Germline V gene sequence: CDR1 MNHEY, CDR2 SVGEGT. CDR3 DNA: TGTGCCAGCAGATACCGGGACAGCGTTGGAACCTATGGCTACACCTTC. Residues: CASRYRDSVGTYGYTF.

V gene TRBV5-6 combines with J gene TRBJ2-5; D unresolved. CDR3 size: 16 residues. The germline CDR1 and CDR2 sequences are SGHDT and YYEEEE. V lost 1 base and J lost 0, with 13 bases in between. CDR3 residues: CASSLRSGLYQETQYF. CDR3 DNA: TGTGCCAGCAGCTTGCGATCAGGCTTGTACCAAGAGACCCAGTACTTC.

V usage is TRBV5-6 and J usage is TRBJ1-1; D ambiguous. The CDR3 covers 14 residues. The germline V gene has CDR1 SGHDT and CDR2 YYEEEE. The V gene lost 4 bases and the J gene lost 5 bases, with 15 bases spanning the gap. Here the CDR3 DNA reads TGTGCCAGCAGCCCGTCGGGGTTAAGGACTGAAGCTTTCTTT. Amino acid sequence: CASSPSGLRTEAFF.

V is TRBV19 and J is TRBJ1-2; possible D gene TRBD1, 5 bases. Germline CDR1 and CDR2: LNHDA and SQIVND (reference sequence). This CDR3 comprises 14 residues. V gave up 3 bases and J gave up 3 bases, with 11 bases separating them. The CDR3 spells CASSIPEGYYGYTF. As DNA, the CDR3 is TGTGCCAGTAGTATCCCGGAGGGGTACTATGGCTACACCTTC.

The rearrangement links TRBV5-1 to TRBJ2-5; 9 bases are shared with TRBD2. The V gene end was trimmed by 4 bases and the J gene end by 5 bases; junction bases not matched to a gene: 6. The CDR3 totals 14 residues. Germline CDR1 and CDR2: SGHRS and YFSETQ. The CDR3 sequence is CASSGSGGGETQYF. CDR3 in DNA: TGCGCCAGCAGCGGTAGCGGGGGCGGGGAGACCCAGTACTTC.

This rearrangement joins TRBV7-6 to TRBJ2-3, with TRBD2 as a possible D gene (5 bases). Germline loops: CDR1 SGHVS, CDR2 FNYEAQ. V lost 5 bases, J lost 2 bases, and 14 bases lay in between. There are 15 residues in the CDR3. For the CDR3, the DNA is TGTGCCAGCAGCCGTACGAGCGGATTCACAGATACGCAGTATTTT. As protein: CASSRTSGFTDTQYF.

The chain is built from TRBV11-2 and TRBJ2-2; 7 positions agree with TRBD1. Germline V gene lookup returns CDR1 SGHAT and CDR2 FQNNGV. There are 14 residues in the CDR3. The V and J ends lost 8 bases and 6 bases, in that order; junction bases with no gene match: 9. This CDR3 reads CASRDRAWSGELFF. The CDR3 nucleotides are TGTGCCAGCCGCGACAGGGCTTGGTCCGGGGAGCTGTTTTTT.

The V and J genes are TRBV14 and TRBJ1-1; D not resolved. Trimming shortened V by 8 bases and J by 1 base, and 11 bases separated the two germline ends. This CDR3 is 13 amino acids long. Germline assignment: CDR1 SGHDN and CDR2 FVKESK. The CDR3 here is CASARSGNTEAFF. In nucleotides, the CDR3 is TGTGCCAGCGCCCGGAGCGGGAACACTGAAGCTTTCTTT.

J is TRBJ1-2 and V is TRBV7-2; 9 positions match TRBD1. Trimming took 0 bases from V and 4 from J; bases not matched to a gene: 9. Germline V gene lookup returns CDR1 SGHTA and CDR2 FQGNSA. This CDR3 is built from 17 residues. The CDR3: CASSLAHNTGGGYGYTF. In DNA form, the CDR3 reads TGTGCCAGCAGCTTAGCGCATAATACAGGGGGCGGCTATGGCTACACCTTC.

V usage is TRBV6-6 and J usage is TRBJ2-7; possible D gene TRBD2, 6 bases. V shed 10 bases and J shed 2 bases, with 18 bases lying between them. The germline V gene has CDR1 MNHNY and CDR2 SVGAGI (reference sequence). The CDR3 is 14 residues long. DNA of the CDR3: TGTGCCACGCATACTAGCTCGGGGGCCTACGAGCAGTACTTC. This codes for CATHTSSGAYEQYF.